What follows are 11 T cell receptor beta chains derived from one specimen sequenced in a study of T cell repertoires and HLA-DP antigens. Their antigens remain unidentified. Only in-frame clones appear in the TCRdb table, and some are missing; sequencing was by immunoSEQ multiplex PCR. The repertoire includes around 70,000 clones, about 82% of them detected once, and 1.5% to 2% sits in the top ten. The sequencing sample was made of CD4+ T cells from PBMCs. These receptors came from a man between 60 and 75 years old in good health and CMV-seronegative.

This rearrangement joins TRBV4-1 to TRBJ2-1, with 10 bases that match TRBD2. Germline lookup yields CDR1 MGHRA and CDR2 YSYEKL. CDR3 length: 16 residues. V lost 1 base, J lost 6 bases, and 6 bases stayed unmatched. The CDR3 sequence is CASSQAKLAGPNEQFF. The CDR3, as DNA: TGCGCCAGCAGCCAAGCTAAACTAGCGGGACCCAATGAGCAGTTCTTC.

The V call is TRBV6-1, the J call TRBJ2-7, with no clear D. The V and J ends lost 6 bases and 7 bases respectively, with 13 bases between them. The germline V gene encodes CDR1 MNHNS and CDR2 SASEGT. This CDR3 region has 12 residues. In DNA form, the CDR3 reads TGTGCCAGCAGGTACTACCCTGGGGAGCAGTACTTC. Translating it yields CASRYYPGEQYF.

The chain uses TRBV4-3 and TRBJ1-2; 7 bases are shared with TRBD1. The V and J ends lost 1 base and 1 base, in that order; junction bases with no gene match: 6. The germline CDR1 and CDR2 sequences are LGHNA and YSLEER. CDR3 length equals 16 residues. Here the CDR3 reads CASSQVLRDSNYGYTF. CDR3 sequence (DNA): TGCGCCAGCAGCCAAGTACTGCGGGACAGTAACTATGGCTACACCTTC.

Concerning this clone: The same CDR3 is also encoded by other DNA sequences in this sample. This sequence joins TRBV19 and TRBJ2-7; the D is unclear. V was pared by 4 bases and J by 0 bases, with 10 bases between. Germline loops: CDR1 LNHDA, CDR2 SQIVND (reference sequence). The CDR3 runs to 14 residues. The chain's CDR3 is CASSRTASSYEQYV. The CDR3 nucleotides read TGTGCCAGTAGTAGGACGGCTAGCTCCTACGAGCAGTACGTC.

The chain employs TRBV5-4 and TRBJ1-2; the D gene is possibly TRBD1 (5 bases). The germline CDR1 and CDR2 sequences are SGHNT and YYREEE (reference sequence). The V end was cut by 0 bases, the J end by 4 bases, with 13 bases between. The CDR3 loop spans 15 amino acids. The CDR3 here is CASSLALVGAYGYTF. DNA for the CDR3: TGTGCCAGCAGCTTGGCCTTGGTTGGGGCCTATGGCTACACCTTC.

The chain uses TRBV7-6 and TRBJ1-1; D may be TRBD1 (6 bases). Germline V gives CDR1 SGHVS, CDR2 FNYEAQ. The CDR3 covers 14 residues. Deletions cut 4 bases from V and 1 base from J, with 10 bases between. CDR3 sequence: CASSSQQGNTEAFF. DNA for the CDR3: TGTGCCAGCAGCTCTCAACAGGGGAACACTGAAGCTTTCTTT.

The chain recombines TRBV5-4 with TRBJ2-7; 7 nucleotides agree with TRBD1. Losses at the gene ends were 1 base for V and 2 bases for J; bases not matched to a gene: 6. Germline CDR1 reads SGHNT; CDR2 reads YYREEE (reference sequence). This CDR3 contains 15 residues. This CDR3 is CASSLTGAQTYEQYF. CDR3 nucleotide sequence: TGTGCCAGCAGCTTGACAGGGGCGCAAACCTACGAGCAGTACTTC.

Worth noting for this clone: Additional DNA sequences in this sample encode the identical CDR3. The chain is built from TRBV6-1 and TRBJ2-5; 8 bases fit TRBD1. The CDR3 totals 15 residues. The J segment lost 2 bases and the V segment lost 6 bases, leaving 8 bases of the junction unmatched. Germline CDR1 reads MNHNS; CDR2 reads SASEGT. The CDR3 here is CASRGTGGRQETQYF. The CDR3 DNA follows: TGTGCCAGCAGGGGGACAGGCGGTAGACAAGAGACCCAGTACTTC.

V gene TRBV7-9 combines with J gene TRBJ2-1, with a possible D match to TRBD2 (6 bases). V lost 7 bases and J 5 bases, leaving 18 bases between the germline ends. Per the germline V gene, CDR1 is SEHNR and CDR2 is FQNEAQ (reference sequence). The CDR3 runs to 15 residues. CDR3 sequence reads: CASTEGPGLNNEQFF. As DNA, the CDR3 is TGTGCCAGCACCGAAGGACCGGGACTGAACAATGAGCAGTTCTTC.

This chain uses TRBV10-3 with TRBJ1-6; D uncertain. CDR1 ENHRY and CDR2 SYGVKD come from the germline V gene. This CDR3 spans 13 amino acids. V was cut by 4 bases and J by 5 bases, with 6 bases left in between. The CDR3 sequence: CAISGTNNSPLHF. For the CDR3, the DNA is TGTGCCATCAGTGGGACCAATAATTCACCCCTCCACTTT.

The chain recombines TRBV28 with TRBJ1-4; D ambiguous. Trimming cost V 7 bases and J 10 bases, with 22 bases left between them. The CDR3 consists of 15 residues. The germline V gene encodes CDR1 MDHEN and CDR2 SYDVKM. DNA of the CDR3: TGTGCCAGCACCCCCAACGGTTACCCTCCCGGAAAACTGTTTTTT. Protein product: CASTPNGYPPGKLFF.